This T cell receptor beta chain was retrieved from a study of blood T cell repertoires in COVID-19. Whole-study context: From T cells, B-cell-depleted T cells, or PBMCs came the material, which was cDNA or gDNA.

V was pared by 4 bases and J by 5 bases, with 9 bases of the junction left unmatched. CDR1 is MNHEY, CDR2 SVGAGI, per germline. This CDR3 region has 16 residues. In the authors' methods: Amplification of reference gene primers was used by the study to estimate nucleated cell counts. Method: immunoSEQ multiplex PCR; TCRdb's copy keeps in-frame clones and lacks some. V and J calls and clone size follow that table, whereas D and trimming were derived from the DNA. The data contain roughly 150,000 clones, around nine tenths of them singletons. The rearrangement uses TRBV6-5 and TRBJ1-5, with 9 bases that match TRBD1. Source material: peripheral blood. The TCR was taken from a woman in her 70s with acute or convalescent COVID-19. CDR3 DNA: TGTGCCAGCAGTTTAGGGGCCGGGACAGGGCATCAGCCCCAGCATTTT. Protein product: CASSLGAGTGHQPQHF.